This T cell receptor beta chain was identified during a study of shared clonotypes between healthy human individuals. Clones were read by immunoSEQ multiplex PCR, and TCRdb kept only the in-frame ones, dropping some. The sample yields hundreds of thousands of clones, 55% to 85% seen once. The sequencing input was memory CD4+ T cells sorted from blood. Subset indicated: CD45RA-negative fraction. The origin of this receptor is a woman younger than 45 in good health.

For the CDR3, the DNA is TGTGCCAGCAGTTTTTGGGGCCCCGCCGGGCACACTGAAGCTTTCTTT. This encodes CASSFWGPAGHTEAFF. The V and J genes are TRBV27 and TRBJ1-1; tentative D call: TRBD1 (5 bases). CDR3 length: 16 amino acids. Trimming removed 3 bases from V and 3 bases from J, with 17 bases in between. The V gene's germline CDR1 is MNHEY and CDR2 SMNVEV (reference sequence).